The rows below give T cell receptor beta chains drawn from one sample of a study of graft-versus-host responses after intestinal transplantation. TCRdb's table, derived via immunoSEQ multiplex PCR, lists solely in-frame clones and lacks some. The table includes about 25,000 clones, over 85% detected once. The specimen was PBMCs, collected approximately 32 days after intestinal transplant. These receptors were taken from a human patient who received an intestinal transplant, so some T cells may come from the graft donor. The CDR3 runs from the conserved cysteine through the conserved F or W. D genes are given only for firm matches.

TRBJ2-7,TRBV7-9,.,CASSLGGLSSYEQYF,TGTGCCAGCAGCTTAGGTGGCCTGAGCTCCTACGAGCAGTACTTC
TRBJ2-3,TRBV4-3,TRBD2,CASSQESGGGTDTQYF,TGCGCCAGCAGCCAAGAAAGCGGGGGTGGGACAGATACGCAGTATTTT
TRBJ2-5,TRBV4-3,.,CASSPGRGGTHQETQYF,TGCGCCAGCAGCCCGGGGAGGGGGGGTACCCACCAAGAGACCCAGTACTTC
TRBJ2-2,TRBV5-1,TRBD1,CASSSGTGPSARDTGELFF,TGCGCCAGCAGCTCCGGGACAGGACCGAGTGCCCGAGACACCGGGGAGCTGTTTTTT
TRBJ2-3,TRBV12-5,.,CASGSFEKDTQYF,TGTGCTAGTGGCTCATTTGAGAAAGATACGCAGTATTTT
TRBJ2-1,TRBV28,.,CASSLPGGRSGNEQFF,TGTGCCAGCAGTCTCCCCGGGGGCCGATCGGGTAATGAGCAGTTCTTC
TRBJ1-2,TRBV7-9,TRBD1,CASSGNRGWDGYTF,TGTGCCAGCAGCGGAAACAGGGGTTGGGATGGCTACACCTTC
TRBJ2-7,TRBV6-1,TRBD1,CASSSPDRASYEQYF,TGTGCCAGCAGTTCCCCCGACAGGGCATCCTACGAGCAGTACTTC
TRBJ2-5,TRBV30,.,CAWNQGVQETQYF,TGTGCCTGGAATCAAGGAGTCCAAGAGACCCAGTACTTC
TRBJ1-5,TRBV15,.,CATSRDRLGLGAEPQHF,TGTGCCACCAGCAGAGATCGGCTGGGCCTGGGAGCTGAGCCCCAGCATTTT
TRBJ2-1,TRBV4-2,TRBD2,CASSPGTSGYNEQFF,TGTGCCAGCAGCCCTGGGACTAGCGGTTACAATGAGCAGTTCTTC
TRBJ2-7,TRBV11-2,TRBD1,CASSLGDRGMWEQYF,TGTGCCAGCAGCTTAGGGGACAGGGGAATGTGGGAGCAGTACTTC
TRBJ2-7,TRBV6-5,TRBD1,CASRNRDSLYEQYF,TGTGCCAGCAGGAACCGGGACAGCCTCTACGAGCAGTACTTC
TRBJ2-7,TRBV7-8,.,CASSLIKGPYEQYF,TGTGCCAGCAGCTTAATAAAGGGACCCTACGAGCAGTACTTC
TRBJ2-3,TRBV9,TRBD2,CASSVAGGPADTQYF,TGTGCCAGCAGCGTGGCGGGGGGGCCAGCAGATACGCAGTATTTT
TRBJ2-1,TRBV7-2,TRBD1,CASSLAGTVNNEQFF,TGTGCCAGCAGCTTAGCCGGGACAGTAAACAATGAGCAGTTCTTC